This T cell receptor beta chain was recorded in a study of blood T cell repertoires in COVID-19. Study-wide background: Acute and convalescent COVID-19 specimens originated in the United States, Italy and Spain. T cells, B-cell-depleted T cells, or PBMCs supplied cDNA or gDNA.

V was pared by 9 bases and J by 1 base, with 18 bases between. Per germline, CDR1 LNHDA and CDR2 SQIVND (reference sequence). The CDR3 has 15 amino acids. In the authors' methods: Amplified reference gene primers provided the basis for estimating nucleated cell counts. Profiling relied on immunoSEQ multiplex PCR, and the TCRdb table lists in-frame clones only, not all of them. V, J and clone size are those of that table, while D and trimming were read from the DNA. The sample has fewer than 300,000 clones, less than 85% seen once. This receptor was taken from a woman aged 65 to 85 with active or convalescent COVID-19. Material for sequencing was peripheral blood. This chain joins TRBV19 and TRBJ2-5, with D possibly being TRBD2 (6 bases). CDR3: CASRRGAGIQETQYF. The CDR3 DNA is TGTGCCAGCCGGAGAGGGGCGGGAATCCAAGAGACCCAGTACTTC.